This record concerns one T cell receptor beta chain sequence. Its antigen is currently unknown. The data derive from a study of cytomegalovirus exposure and HLA in healthy donors. The study's findings and limits: A classifier reportedly called cytomegalovirus status with high sensitivity and specificity. A highly shared variant cluster was judged a likely technical artifact.

Germline loops: CDR1 SGHRS, CDR2 YFSETQ. Trimming pared 0 bases from V and 8 bases from J, leaving 14 bases between. The CDR3 is 15 residues long. The PCR had 60 Vbeta and 13 Jbeta primers. Clones were sequenced by immunoSEQ multiplex PCR, and TCRdb holds only the in-frame ones, with some missing. The sample records about 82,000 clones, 70% to 85% being singletons. This sequence joins TRBV5-1 and TRBJ1-4; D gene unclear. The clonotype was recovered from a man in his sixties in good health and CMV-seronegative. Sample: PBMCs. DNA for the CDR3: TGCGCCAGCAGCTTGGCCGGGGTGAGCAGCGAAAAACTGTTTTTT. Protein sequence: CASSLAGVSSEKLFF.